These 6 T cell receptor beta chains were sequenced from one sample in a study of cytomegalovirus exposure and HLA in healthy donors. PCR amplification relied on 60 Vbeta primers (plus 13 Jbeta primers). Clones were read by immunoSEQ multiplex PCR, and TCRdb kept only the in-frame ones, dropping some. The table records over 60,000 clones, about three quarters of them present only once. The sample comprised PBMCs. The receptors were gathered from a man aged 18 to 30 in good health and CMV-seronegative.

The chain carries TRBV30 and TRBJ2-5; weak D call: TRBD1 (6 bases). The CDR3 has 15 residues. Trimming cost V 3 bases and J 1 base, with 15 bases left between them. Germline-derived CDR1 and CDR2 are GTSNPN and SVGIG (reference sequence). CDR3 protein: CAWSFSRGTQETQYF. CDR3 bases: TGTGCCTGGAGCTTTTCCAGGGGAACCCAAGAGACCCAGTACTTC.

The rearrangement joins TRBV10-2 to TRBJ2-1; 7 bases are shared with TRBD2. This CDR3 has 15 amino acids. V was pared by 2 bases and J by 4 bases, with 5 bases of the junction left unmatched. Germline V gives CDR1 WSHSY, CDR2 SAAADI. CDR3 region: CASSEARGIYNEQFF. CDR3 sequence (DNA): TGCGCCAGCAGTGAGGCGCGGGGGATTTACAATGAGCAGTTCTTC.

The V gene is TRBV6-6, the J gene TRBJ2-5; TRBD1 agrees at 9 bases. This CDR3 region has 15 residues. J was trimmed by 4 bases and V by 4 bases; bases with no gene match: 7. Germline V CDR1 and CDR2: MNHNY, SVGAGI (reference sequence). This CDR3 is CASSSYRGLGETQYF. The CDR3 DNA reads TGTGCCAGCAGTTCGTACAGGGGGCTAGGAGAGACCCAGTACTTC.

The V and J genes are TRBV11-3 and TRBJ2-2, with TRBD2 identical over 10 bases. With 5 bases clipped from V and 0 bases from J, the junction kept 9 bases outside the gene matches. The length of the CDR3 is 18 residues. In germline, CDR1 is SGHNT, CDR2 YENEEA. The CDR3 loop reads CASSPRTSGAANTGELFF. CDR3 nucleotides: TGTGCCAGCAGCCCCCGCACTAGCGGGGCCGCGAACACCGGGGAGCTGTTTTTT.

The J gene is TRBJ2-2, the V gene TRBV7-3, with 13 bases lining up with TRBD2. The CDR3 loop spans 16 amino acids. The J segment lost 4 bases and the V segment lost 5 bases, leaving 4 bases of the junction unmatched. Germline V CDR1 and CDR2: SGHTA, FQGTGA. The CDR3 region has the DNA TGTGCCAGCAGCCGACTAGCGGGGGGCGGCACCGGGGAGCTGTTTTTT. As protein: CASSRLAGGGTGELFF.

The rearrangement uses TRBV7-9 and TRBJ2-2, with D tentatively TRBD2 (6 bases). Germline V gives CDR1 SEHNR, CDR2 FQNEAQ (reference sequence). The V end lost 3 bases, the J end lost 8 bases, and 13 bases lay between the germline ends. CDR3 length equals 14 residues. CDR3 coding DNA: TGTGCCAGCAGCTTTGTACGGGGGTCTGGGGAGCTGTTTTTT. Translating gives CASSFVRGSGELFF.